This TCR beta chain was obtained from a study of cytomegalovirus exposure and HLA in healthy donors. On the study more broadly: The roughly 130 validation repertoires, a later analysis reported, used the same platform as the 600 to 700 repertoires from the first cohort. General observations from the study: Overall, around 150 TCR beta chains were annotated as cytomegalovirus-associated. A subsequent analysis found that TCR clusters from the first cohort also tended to co-occur in the 90 to 150 validation repertoires, with about 94% of cluster scores above 0. Reports credit the classifier with highly specific, highly sensitive diagnosis of cytomegalovirus status.

Per the germline V gene, CDR1 is SGDLS and CDR2 is YYNGEE. Trimming pared 10 bases from V and 0 bases from J, leaving 14 bases between. CDR3 length: 13 residues. Turning to this clone: Its antigen remains unknown.

The assay was immunoSEQ multiplex PCR, and TCRdb's table has in-frame clones only and misses some. Among 100,000 to 150,000 clones listed, 80% to 90% were seen once. The sequencing sample was made of PBMCs. The chain is built from TRBV9 and TRBJ2-7, with D possibly being TRBD2 (5 bases). This receptor was taken from a woman aged 18-30 years in good health and CMV-seronegative. Here the CDR3 DNA reads TGTGCCTCTAGCCCAGGATCCTCCTACGAGCAGTACTTC. Translating gives CASSPGSSYEQYF.